This T cell receptor beta chain was recorded in a study of control samples from healthy donors and cancer patients. Sequenced by immunoSEQ multiplex PCR; TCRdb stores in-frame clones only, minus some. The sample lists approximately 97,000 clones, roughly 88% occurring once. The sequenced sample consisted of blood. The TCR originated in a man younger than 45 in good health.

The CDR3 sequence: CASSYSIGSGELFF. For the CDR3, the DNA is TGTGCCAGCAGTTACTCGATTGGGAGCGGGGAGCTGTTTTTT. The V gene is TRBV6-5, the J gene TRBJ2-2, with D maybe TRBD2 (5 bases). CDR3 length: 14 residues. With 0 bases removed from V and 7 bases from J, the gap between germline ends came to 9 bases. Per the germline V gene, CDR1 is MNHEY and CDR2 is SVGAGI.